This TCR beta chain was captured in a study of shared clonotypes between healthy human individuals. As to this clone: A single base is all that separates this from a far larger clone, so a read error is likely. Different DNA sequences within this sample yield the same CDR3.

Assay: immunoSEQ multiplex PCR; the TCRdb copy retains only in-frame clones and omits some. The sample holds 980,000 or so clones, around three quarters seen once. The CDR3 is 14 amino acids. J lost 1 base, V lost 4 bases, and 2 bases had no gene match. Germline V gene sequence: CDR1 SGHNT, CDR2 YENEEA. The chain links TRBV11-3 to TRBJ2-7; 9 bases are shared with TRBD1. Sequencing used memory CD4+ T cells sorted from blood. Subset given: CD45RA-negative fraction. The sequence came from a man in his late teens or twenties in good health. The chain's CDR3 is CASSSGTGSYEQYF. CDR3 in DNA: TGTGCCAGCAGCTCAGGGACAGGGTCCTACGAGCAGTACTTC.